The entry below describes one T cell receptor beta chain. What it binds is not known. The sample comes from a study of vaccination effects on CD4 cells after COVID-19. Overall study context: ViraFEST assay sequencing came after antigen-specific CD4+ T cells were expanded with viral peptide pools.

CDR1 and CDR2 from the germline V gene are SGHTA and FQGTGA. Trimming took 1 base from V and 1 from J, leaving 4 bases between them. The CDR3 is made up of 13 amino acids. The protocol was immunoSEQ multiplex PCR, while the TCRdb copy is restricted to in-frame clones and leaves out a portion. Of approximately 60,000 clones in the sample, just under 80% are singletons; the top ten hold approximately 4.5%. Upon completion of about eleven days in culture, CD4+ T cells were isolated. Participants completed two doses of the BNT162b2 or mRNA-1273 vaccine. The chain uses TRBV7-3 and TRBJ1-1; D is unresolved. This receptor was taken from a human donor who received a COVID-19 vaccine. Source: CD4+ T cells from PBMCs cultured without peptide, taken after COVID-19 vaccination. CDR3: CASSLNGNTEAFF. In DNA, the CDR3 is TGTGCCAGCAGCTTAAACGGGAACACTGAAGCTTTCTTT.